This T cell receptor (beta chain) was retrieved from a study of a mutant IDH1 vaccine in newly diagnosed glioma. At the level of the study: Patients got radiotherapy, temozolomide, or both beforehand, and most got both.

Time point defined: week 35, safety follow-up. Doses comprised 300 ug of mutant IDH1 20-mer peptide each, plus topical imiquimod. Donor diagnoses consisted of new WHO grade 3 or 4 IDH1-mutant, ATRX-lost astrocytomas. Remarks on this clone: Antigen specificity is unknown.

Study-wide results and limits: Apparently, pseudoprogression bore no relation to changes among the top peripheral T cell clonotypes.

Assay: immunoSEQ multiplex PCR; the TCRdb copy retains only in-frame clones and omits some. This table has 45,000 to 50,000 clones, 70% to 90% appearing once. V was trimmed by 7 bases and J by 4 bases, leaving 14 bases between them. The V gene's germline CDR1 is SGHTA and CDR2 FQGNSA. There are 14 residues in the CDR3. The sequencing here drew on PBMCs, taken from a glioma patient whose treatment included an IDH1 peptide vaccine. V usage is TRBV7-2 and J usage is TRBJ2-1, with D possibly TRBD2 on 5 matching bases. The source is a woman aged 40 to 50 with glioma. The CDR3 DNA reads as TGTGCCAGCACGGACTTCGGGCCTTACAATGAGCAGTTCTTC. It codes for CASTDFGPYNEQFF.